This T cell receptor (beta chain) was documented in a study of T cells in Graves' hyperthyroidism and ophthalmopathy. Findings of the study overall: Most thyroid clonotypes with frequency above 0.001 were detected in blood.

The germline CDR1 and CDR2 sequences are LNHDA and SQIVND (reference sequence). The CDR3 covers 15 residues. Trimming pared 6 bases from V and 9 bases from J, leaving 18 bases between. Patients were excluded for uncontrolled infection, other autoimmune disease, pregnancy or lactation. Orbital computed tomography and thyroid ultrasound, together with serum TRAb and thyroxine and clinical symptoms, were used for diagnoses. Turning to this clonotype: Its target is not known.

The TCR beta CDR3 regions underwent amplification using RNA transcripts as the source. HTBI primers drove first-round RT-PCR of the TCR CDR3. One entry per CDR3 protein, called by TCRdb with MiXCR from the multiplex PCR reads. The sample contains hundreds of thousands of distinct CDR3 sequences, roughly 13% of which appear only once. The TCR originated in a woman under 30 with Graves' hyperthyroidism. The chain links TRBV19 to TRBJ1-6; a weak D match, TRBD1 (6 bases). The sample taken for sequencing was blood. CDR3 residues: CASSTYGTQGSPLHF. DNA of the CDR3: TGTGCCAGTAGCACCTACGGGACACAGGGTTCACCCCTCCACTTT.